The subject of this entry is one T cell receptor beta chain. Its antigen is as yet unknown. The primer mix had 60 Vbeta and 13 Jbeta primers. This table comes from immunoSEQ multiplex PCR, and its TCRdb copy is limited to in-frame clones, with some not included. The profile shows under 150,000 clones, roughly four fifths of them singletons. The data were taken from a study of cytomegalovirus exposure and HLA in healthy donors. The germline gives CDR1 MNHNS, CDR2 SASEGT. The CDR3 totals 15 residues. Germline trimming cut 5 bases from V and 3 bases from J; bases unmatched to any gene: 4. Study-level points and caveats: It emerged from a later analysis that several of the most significant clusters appeared to be linked to common viral pathogens.

Sequenced material: PBMCs. V usage is TRBV6-1 and J usage is TRBJ1-5, with 10 positions matching TRBD1. The TCR sequence derives from a woman aged 18-29 years in good health and CMV-seronegative. The CDR3 protein is CASSSTGGNNQPQHF. CDR3 coding DNA: TGTGCCAGCAGTTCGACAGGGGGCAACAATCAGCCCCAGCATTTT.